This T cell receptor beta chain was documented in a study of T cells in Graves' hyperthyroidism and ophthalmopathy. Study conclusions and caveats: Onset of ophthalmopathy came a median approximately 6.8 months after the model predicted it.

From RNA transcripts, TCR beta CDR3 regions were amplified. Using the HTBI primer set, a first-round RT-PCR was run on the TCR CDR3. TCRdb re-analysed the multiplex PCR reads in MiXCR, keeping a single row per CDR3 protein. The sample has about half a million distinct CDR3 sequences, around 22% seen once. The V gene lost 2 bases and the J gene lost 3 bases, with 7 bases spanning the gap. The CDR3 contains 14 residues. CDR1 ENHRY and CDR2 SYGVKD come from the germline V gene. Comments on this clonotype: Its antigen is still unknown.

Sequenced input: blood. This chain connects TRBV10-3 to TRBJ2-2; D ambiguous. The sequence came from a woman in her thirties with Graves' ophthalmopathy. The CDR3 DNA follows: TGTGCCATCAGTGAGCCTAACGACACCGGGGAGCTGTTTTTT. Translation gives CAISEPNDTGELFF.